The clone carrying this T cell receptor beta chain was detected many times. What it recognizes is unknown. The source of the sample is a study of T-cell reconstitution after alpha-beta-depleted transplantation in children. Overall study findings and caveats: At one year after transplant, newly produced T cells mostly accounted for T-cell counts and diversity. As was reported, about two months after transplant, alpha-beta T cells came from several hundred expanded graft clones. Diversity of TCRbeta at day 60 was high in some patients, arising from surviving recipient T cells and thymic progenitors.

CDR1 and CDR2 from the germline V gene are MNHEY and SVGEGT. Trimming cost V 4 bases and J 1 base, with 14 bases left between them. The CDR3 totals 16 residues. Library preparation (for TCRbeta) was performed with unique molecular identifiers. TCRdb analysed the PCR reads with MiXCR anew, one entry per CDR3 protein. Altogether around 450,000 distinct CDR3 sequences are present, over 9.5% being singletons, with the ten largest covering 2% to 2.5%. This material consisted of PBMCs, taken before TCRalphabeta/CD19-depleted stem cell transplant. This clonotype originated in a child aged 2-15 years with inherited bone marrow failure, due to receive a stem cell transplant. The chain has TRBV6-2 or TRBV6-3 and TRBJ2-4; D gene unclear. CDR3 coding DNA: TGTGCCAGCAGTTGGCGTCAGAACAACGCCAAAAACATTCAGTACTTC. It encodes CASSWRQNNAKNIQYF.